The subject of this entry is one TCR beta chain. This sample is drawn from a study of cytomegalovirus exposure and HLA in healthy donors. V shed 3 bases, J shed 0 bases, and the junction held 7 bases outside the gene matches. The CDR3 extends over 16 amino acids. Germline CDR1 PRHDT, CDR2 FYEKMQ (reference sequence). The PCR used 60 Vbeta and 13 Jbeta primers. This table comes from immunoSEQ multiplex PCR, and its TCRdb copy is limited to in-frame clones, with some not included. The sample includes around 300,000 clones, about 87% seen only once; the top ten take roughly 2%. This clonotype originated in a woman under 30 in good health and CMV-seronegative. The sequencing input was PBMCs. The chain couples TRBV13 to TRBJ2-7; 8 nucleotides match TRBD2. CDR3 nucleotide sequence: TGTGCCAGCAGCTTGTCGGGGGGGCCCAGCTCCTACGAGCAGTACTTC. Its translation: CASSLSGGPSSYEQYF.